These 28 T cell receptor beta chains came from one sample sequenced in a study of control samples from healthy donors and cancer patients. The protocol was immunoSEQ multiplex PCR, while the TCRdb copy is restricted to in-frame clones and leaves out a portion. This sample carries about 160,000 clones, roughly 90% of them seen once, and the ten largest clones take about 12%. Sample: blood. The origin of the receptors is a man aged 25 to 40 in good health.

V and J are TRBV6-2 or TRBV6-3 and TRBJ1-4; D ambiguous. Trimming left V 6 bases short and J 8 bases short, with 7 bases between. The CDR3 totals 11 residues. The germline V gene has CDR1 MNHEY and CDR2 SVGEGT. DNA of the CDR3: TGTGCCAGCAGCTTGGGCGAAAAACTGTTTTTT. Its protein is CASSLGEKLFF.

The V and J genes are TRBV27 and TRBJ2-7; weak D call: TRBD1 (5 bases). Per the germline V gene, CDR1 is MNHEY and CDR2 is SMNVEV (reference sequence). This CDR3 comprises 14 residues. The V end lost 3 bases, the J end lost 3 bases, and 12 bases lay between the germline ends. The CDR3 reads CASSFLGQIYEQYF. DNA for the CDR3: TGTGCCAGCAGTTTTTTGGGGCAGATCTACGAGCAGTACTTC.

The J gene is TRBJ2-7, the V gene TRBV5-1; 7 nucleotides line up with TRBD2. Germline loops: CDR1 SGHRS, CDR2 YFSETQ. The CDR3 totals 13 residues. Unmatched junction bases numbered 8, after V lost 7 bases and J lost 4 bases. The CDR3 reads CASSGEGLYEQYF. CDR3 sequence (DNA): TGCGCCAGCTCGGGGGAGGGGTTGTACGAGCAGTACTTC.

V is TRBV4-3 and J is TRBJ2-7; D gene ambiguous. Germline V gene data show CDR1 as LGHNA and CDR2 as YSLEER. The CDR3 spans 14 residues. V dropped 2 bases and J dropped 1 base, with 9 bases sitting between them. The CDR3 DNA sequence: TGCGCCAGCAGCCAATCAGGCGGTTCCTACGAGCAGTACTTC. It codes for CASSQSGGSYEQYF.

The chain links TRBV29-1 to TRBJ2-7; 7 bases are a match to TRBD2. Germline values: CDR1 SQVTM, CDR2 ANQGSEA. Trimming cost V 7 bases and J 5 bases; bases outside gene matches: 8. The CDR3 covers 12 residues. The CDR3 coding sequence is TGCAGCGCCTCGGGGGGACGGGACGAGCAGTACTTC. It translates to CSASGGRDEQYF.

The rearrangement uses TRBV28 and TRBJ2-1, with TRBD2 identical over 16 bases. Germline loops: CDR1 MDHEN, CDR2 SYDVKM. The CDR3 runs to 18 residues. V shed 3 bases, J shed 9 bases, and the junction held 11 bases outside the gene matches. The CDR3 reads CASSFRGTSGRAYGEQFF. DNA of the CDR3: TGTGCCAGCAGTTTCCGCGGGACTAGCGGGAGGGCCTATGGTGAGCAGTTCTTC.

The chain joins TRBV12-3 or TRBV12-4 to TRBJ2-7; D unresolved. This CDR3 has 12 residues. The V gene lost 2 bases and the J gene lost 6 bases, with 8 bases spanning the gap. In DNA, the CDR3 is TGTGCCAGCAGTTTAATCGGCCGCGAGCAGTACTTC. Translation gives CASSLIGREQYF.

The V call is TRBV19, the J call TRBJ2-7, with D unresolved. V lost 0 bases to trimming and J lost 1 base, with 16 bases between them. Germline values: CDR1 LNHDA, CDR2 SQIVND (reference sequence). This CDR3 has 17 residues. The CDR3 sequence: CASSIDAAAARSYEQYF. CDR3 nucleotides: TGTGCCAGTAGTATAGATGCGGCGGCAGCCCGGTCCTACGAGCAGTACTTC. Using reference TRBV19 and TRBJ2-7 for the parts outside the CDR3, the full variable domain is DGGITQSPKYLFRKEGQNVTLSCEQNLNHDAMYWYRQDPGQGLRLIYYSQIVNDFQKGDIAEGYSVSREKKESFPLTVTSAQKNPTAFYLCASSIDAAAARSYEQYFGPGTRLTVT.

In this sample, this clone turned up once. V gene TRBV11-3 combines with J gene TRBJ2-1; a possible D gene is TRBD2 (5 bases). The CDR3 totals 16 residues. The germline CDR1 and CDR2 sequences are SGHNT and YENEEA. Between the trimmed V and J ends, which lost 3 bases and 0 bases, there was a span of 12 bases. DNA of the CDR3: TGTGCCAGCAGCTTGGGTGGACTTAGCTCCTACAATGAGCAGTTCTTC. Its protein product is CASSLGGLSSYNEQFF.

The DNA for the CDR3 is TGCGCCAGCAGCTTGGGAAAGGGGGCTGGCACTGAAGCTTTCTTT. Its protein product is CASSLGKGAGTEAFF. V is TRBV5-1 and J is TRBJ1-1, with 7 bases that match TRBD1. CDR1 SGHRS and CDR2 YFSETQ come from the germline V gene. This CDR3 is 15 amino acids long. With V trimmed by 0 bases and J by 4 bases, 6 bases remained unmatched.

The chain uses TRBV7-9 and TRBJ1-1; possible D gene TRBD1, 6 bases. Germline CDR1 reads SEHNR; CDR2 reads FQNEAQ (reference sequence). CDR3 length: 13 amino acids. Trimming removed 7 bases from V and 4 bases from J, with 13 bases in between. Here the CDR3 reads CASINREGTEAFF. The DNA of the CDR3 is TGTGCCAGCATCAACAGGGAGGGCACTGAAGCTTTCTTT.

This clone has at least ten counts. V gene TRBV2 combines with J gene TRBJ1-3; no definite D call. The germline gives CDR1 SNHLY, CDR2 FYNNEI. There are 12 residues in the CDR3. V lost 7 bases to trimming and J lost 4 bases, with 8 bases between them. The CDR3 coding sequence is TGTGCCAGCACGGGATCCGGAAACACCATATATTTT. It translates to CASTGSGNTIYF.

The CDR3 loop reads CAITPRTGDGEQYF. The CDR3 bases are TGTGCCATCACCCCCCGGACAGGGGATGGCGAGCAGTACTTC. The V gene is TRBV10-3, the J gene TRBJ2-7; 9 bases line up with TRBD1. J lost 6 bases, V lost 7 bases, and 10 bases had no gene match. The CDR3 sequence is 14 residues long. Germline assignment: CDR1 ENHRY and CDR2 SYGVKD.

The gene calls are TRBV7-9 and TRBJ2-7, with unresolved D. Trimming stripped 6 bases from V and 3 bases from J, with 12 bases between. In germline, CDR1 is SEHNR, CDR2 FQNEAQ (reference sequence). CDR3 length: 13 residues. The CDR3 is CASSSGRIYEQYF. CDR3 DNA sequence: TGTGCCAGCAGTTCCGGGCGGATCTACGAGCAGTACTTC.

The chain carries TRBV5-1 and TRBJ2-7; possible D gene TRBD1, 6 bases. Germline V gene data show CDR1 as SGHRS and CDR2 as YFSETQ. V lost 7 bases to trimming and J lost 2 bases, with 10 bases between them. The CDR3 runs to 12 residues. The CDR3 bases are TGCGCCAGCTTAAAGGGGGCCTACGAGCAGTACTTC. Its translation: CASLKGAYEQYF.

This rearrangement joins TRBV28 to TRBJ1-3; no firm D call. CDR1 is MDHEN and CDR2 is SYDVKM in the germline V gene. With 3 bases removed from V and 6 bases from J, the gap between germline ends came to 9 bases. CDR3 length equals 13 residues. The CDR3 protein is CASSFGYPNTIYF. The CDR3 DNA sequence: TGTGCCAGCAGTTTTGGCTACCCAAACACCATATATTTT.

The chain employs TRBV6-1 and TRBJ1-3; no clear D gene. The V end lost 2 bases, the J end lost 0 bases, and 14 bases lay between the germline ends. Germline CDR1 MNHNS, CDR2 SASEGT. The CDR3 runs to 17 residues. The CDR3 DNA is TGTGCCAGCAGTGAATTCGGCAAATATATCTCTGGAAACACCATATATTTT. It translates to CASSEFGKYISGNTIYF.

This clone showed up just a few times. This sequence joins TRBV7-8 and TRBJ2-7; 9 bases match TRBD1. V gave up 3 bases and J gave up 1 base; unmatched junction bases: 4. The CDR3 extends over 15 amino acids. Per the germline V gene, CDR1 is SGHVS and CDR2 is FQNEAQ. CDR3 coding DNA: TGTGCCAGCAGCTTCCAGGACAGGGGATCCTACGAGCAGTACTTC. Amino acid sequence: CASSFQDRGSYEQYF. Filled out from reference TRBV7-8 and TRBJ2-7, the complete variable domain reads GAGVSQSPRYKVAKRGQDVALRCDPISGHVSLFWYQQALGQGPEFLTYFQNEAQLDKSGLPSDRFFAERPEGSVSTLKIQRTQQEDSAVYLCASSFQDRGSYEQYFGPGTRLTVT.

V and J are TRBV19 and TRBJ1-2; the match to TRBD1 covers 8 bases. Per the germline V gene, CDR1 is LNHDA and CDR2 is SQIVND (reference sequence). Losses at the gene ends were 6 bases for V and 5 bases for J; bases not matched to a gene: 8. The CDR3 covers 14 residues. CDR3 DNA sequence: TGTGCCAGTAGCCGGGACAGGATTTTTTATGGCTACACCTTC. Translated: CASSRDRIFYGYTF.

In its sample, this clone was seen once. V gene TRBV6-5 combines with J gene TRBJ1-1; TRBD1 might be the D (6 bases). The CDR3 spans 13 residues. Trimming stripped 4 bases from V and 10 bases from J, with 16 bases between. Germline assignment: CDR1 MNHEY and CDR2 SVGAGI. The DNA of the CDR3 is TGTGCCAGCAGTTCCCCCGGGGGCCGGGGAGCTTTCTTT. The encoded protein is CASSSPGGRGAFF.

This chain connects TRBV15 to TRBJ2-7, with D possibly matching TRBD2 (7 bases). The CDR3 sequence is 14 residues long. Germline CDR1 LNHNV, CDR2 YYDKDF (reference sequence). Trimming shortened V by 5 bases and J by 5 bases, and 16 bases separated the two germline ends. Here the CDR3 reads CATSWGGDIDEQYF. Written as DNA, the CDR3 is TGTGCCACCAGCTGGGGGGGGGACATCGACGAGCAGTACTTC.

This clone has just one count. The V call is TRBV19, the J call TRBJ2-3; 7 bases match TRBD1. CDR1 and CDR2 from the germline V gene are LNHDA and SQIVND (reference sequence). V shed 6 bases and J 3 bases; nucleotides not matched to a gene: 15. The CDR3 extends over 17 amino acids. CDR3 sequence: CASSRSPGQLGTDTQYF. The DNA for the CDR3 is TGTGCCAGTAGCAGGAGCCCGGGACAGCTAGGAACAGATACGCAGTATTTT.

This chain uses TRBV5-1 with TRBJ2-5; 8 bases fit TRBD2. The CDR3 has 17 amino acids. Germline V CDR1 and CDR2: SGHRS, YFSETQ. With V trimmed by 2 bases and J by 2 bases, 11 bases remained unmatched. The CDR3 DNA follows: TGCGCCAGCAGCTTCCGTCGCGGGGGGAATAATCAAGAGACCCAGTACTTC. The encoded protein is CASSFRRGGNNQETQYF.

The chain recombines TRBV18 with TRBJ1-5, with TRBD1 as a possible D gene (5 bases). Germline V gives CDR1 KGHSH, CDR2 LQKENI. Trimming took off 2 bases at V and 8 bases at J, with 10 bases between the two ends. This CDR3 contains 13 residues. The CDR3 DNA is TGTGCCAGCTCACCAGGGGGGGTCGAGCCCCAGCATTTT. Its protein is CASSPGGVEPQHF.

The chain recombines TRBV5-1 with TRBJ2-5; unclear D gene. V was shortened by 2 bases and J by 5 bases, with 10 bases between the two germline ends. This CDR3 has 13 amino acids. Germline values: CDR1 SGHRS, CDR2 YFSETQ. This chain's CDR3 is CASSFPGSETQYF. In DNA, the CDR3 is TGCGCCAGCAGCTTCCCGGGTAGTGAGACCCAGTACTTC.

The chain uses TRBV28 and TRBJ1-1; TRBD1 matches 9 bases. The CDR3 has 18 amino acids. Germline CDR1 MDHEN, CDR2 SYDVKM. After removal of 5 bases from V and 2 bases from J, the junction contained 15 bases not matched to a gene. In DNA, the CDR3 is TGTGCCAGCAGTGCATGGGGGGGGACAGGGCCTTCAAACACTGAAGCTTTCTTT. Protein sequence: CASSAWGGTGPSNTEAFF. Full variable domain (remainder filled in from reference TRBV28 and TRBJ1-1): DVKVTQSSRYLVKRTGEKVFLECVQDMDHENMFWYRQDPGLGLRLIYFSYDVKMKEKGDIPEGYSVSREKKERFSLILESASTNQTSMYLCASSAWGGTGPSNTEAFFGQGTRLTVV.

The chain recombines TRBV23-1 with TRBJ1-1; 7 bases are shared with TRBD1. TRBV23-1 belongs to the ORF category, with a function that is uncertain. The CDR3 is made up of 17 amino acids. The ends lost 3 bases at V and 2 bases at J; junction bases unmatched: 12. The CDR3 DNA reads TGCGCCAGCAGTCACCTCCGCCCAGGGGGAGGAAACACTGAAGCTTTCTTT. Translating gives CASSHLRPGGGNTEAFF.

This sequence joins TRBV18 and TRBJ2-7; the D gene is possibly TRBD1 (5 bases). The germline gives CDR1 KGHSH, CDR2 LQKENI. The CDR3 is 14 residues long. V shed 3 bases and J shed 3 bases, with 12 bases lying between them. The CDR3: CASSPIRELYEQYF. As DNA, the CDR3 is TGTGCCAGCTCACCCATCAGGGAACTCTACGAGCAGTACTTC.